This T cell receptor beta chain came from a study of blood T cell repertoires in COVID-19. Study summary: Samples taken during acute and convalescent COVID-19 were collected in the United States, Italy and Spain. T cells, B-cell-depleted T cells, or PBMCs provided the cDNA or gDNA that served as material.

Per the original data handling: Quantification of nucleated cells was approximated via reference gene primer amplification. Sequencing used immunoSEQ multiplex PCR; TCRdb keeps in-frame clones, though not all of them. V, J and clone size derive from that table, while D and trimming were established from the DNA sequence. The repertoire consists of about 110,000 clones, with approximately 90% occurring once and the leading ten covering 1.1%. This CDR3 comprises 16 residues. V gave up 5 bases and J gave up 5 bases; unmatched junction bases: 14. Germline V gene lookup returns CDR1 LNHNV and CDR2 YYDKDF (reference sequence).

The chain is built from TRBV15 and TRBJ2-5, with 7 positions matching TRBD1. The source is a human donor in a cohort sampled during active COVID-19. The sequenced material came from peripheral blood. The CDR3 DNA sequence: TGTGCCACCAGCCCCCTCCTCGAAGGGGGCAAGGAGACCCAGTACTTC. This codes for CATSPLLEGGKETQYF.